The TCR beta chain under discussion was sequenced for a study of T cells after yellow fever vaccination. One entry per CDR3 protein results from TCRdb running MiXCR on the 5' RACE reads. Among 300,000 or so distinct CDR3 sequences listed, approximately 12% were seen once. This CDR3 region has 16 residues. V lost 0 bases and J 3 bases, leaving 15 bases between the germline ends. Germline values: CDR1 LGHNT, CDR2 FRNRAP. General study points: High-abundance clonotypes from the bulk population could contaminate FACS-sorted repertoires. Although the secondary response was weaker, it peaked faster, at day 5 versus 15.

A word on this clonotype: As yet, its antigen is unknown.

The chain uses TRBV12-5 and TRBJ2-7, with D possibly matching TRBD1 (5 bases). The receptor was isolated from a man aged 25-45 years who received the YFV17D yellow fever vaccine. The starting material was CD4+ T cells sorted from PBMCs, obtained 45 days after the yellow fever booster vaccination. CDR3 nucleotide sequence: TGTGCTAGTGGTTTGGTACTTCAGGGAAAAGGCTACGAGCAGTACTTC. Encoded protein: CASGLVLQGKGYEQYF.